One T cell receptor beta chain is described in this entry. Its cognate antigen is unknown. Per germline, CDR1 SGHTA and CDR2 FQGTGA. The CDR3 contains 15 residues. The V and J ends lost 2 bases and 7 bases, in that order; junction bases with no gene match: 5. Samples were assayed with immunoSEQ v3.0 at survey level. The repertoire was sequenced with immunoSEQ multiplex PCR; TCRdb's copy has only in-frame clones and lacks some. The sample lists some 11,000 clones; around 80% were seen once. The data originate from a study of long-term antiretroviral therapy in people with HIV. Points from the study as a whole: Spans of CDR3 length were tighter for HIV repertoires than for controls.

The source was unsorted PBMCs, collected 3.4 years after starting antiretroviral therapy. V and J are TRBV7-3 and TRBJ2-1; 10 bases are shared with TRBD1. The TCR originated in a middle-aged man with HIV. The CDR3 DNA reads as TGTGCCAGCAGCTTAGGGACAGGGGTCGGAAATGAGCAGTTCTTC. It translates to CASSLGTGVGNEQFF.